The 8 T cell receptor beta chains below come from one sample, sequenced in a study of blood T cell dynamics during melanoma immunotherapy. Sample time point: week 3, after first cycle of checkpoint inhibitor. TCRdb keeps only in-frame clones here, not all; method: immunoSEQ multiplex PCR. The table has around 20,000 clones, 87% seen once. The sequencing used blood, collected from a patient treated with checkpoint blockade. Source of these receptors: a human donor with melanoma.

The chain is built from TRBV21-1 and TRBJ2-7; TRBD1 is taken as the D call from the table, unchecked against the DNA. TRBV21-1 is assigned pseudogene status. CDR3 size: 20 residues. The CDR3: CASSKVGWDTKKEFSYEQYF. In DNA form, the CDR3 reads TGTGCCAGCAGCAAAGTGGGATGGGACACCAAAAAGGAATTCTCCTACGAGCAGTACTTC.

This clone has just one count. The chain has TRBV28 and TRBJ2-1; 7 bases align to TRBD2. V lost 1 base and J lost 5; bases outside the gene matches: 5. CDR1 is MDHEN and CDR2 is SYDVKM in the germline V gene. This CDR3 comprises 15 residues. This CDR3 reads CASSLYQGLNNEQFF. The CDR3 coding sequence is TGTGCCAGCAGTTTATACCAGGGACTAAACAATGAGCAGTTCTTC.

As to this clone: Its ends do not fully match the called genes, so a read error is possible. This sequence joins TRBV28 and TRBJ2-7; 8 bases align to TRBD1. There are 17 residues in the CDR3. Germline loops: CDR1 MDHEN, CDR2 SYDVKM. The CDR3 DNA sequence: TGTGCAAGCATATCCTCGCTCGGGACAGGTACTTCCTACGAGCAGTACTTC. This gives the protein CASISSLGTGTSYEQYF.

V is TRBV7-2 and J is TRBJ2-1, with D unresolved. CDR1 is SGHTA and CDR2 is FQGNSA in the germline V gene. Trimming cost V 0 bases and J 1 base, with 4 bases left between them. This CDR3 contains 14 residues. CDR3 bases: TGTGCCAGCAGCTTAGCGGGTTCCTACAATGAGCAGTTCTTC. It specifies CASSLAGSYNEQFF.

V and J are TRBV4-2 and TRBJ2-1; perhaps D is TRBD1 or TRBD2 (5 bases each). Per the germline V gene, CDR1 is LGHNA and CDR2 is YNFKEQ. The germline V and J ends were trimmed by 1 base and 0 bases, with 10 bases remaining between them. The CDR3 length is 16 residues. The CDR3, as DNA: TGTGCCAGCAGCCAAGTGGGGGTAGACTCCTACAATGAGCAGTTCTTC. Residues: CASSQVGVDSYNEQFF.

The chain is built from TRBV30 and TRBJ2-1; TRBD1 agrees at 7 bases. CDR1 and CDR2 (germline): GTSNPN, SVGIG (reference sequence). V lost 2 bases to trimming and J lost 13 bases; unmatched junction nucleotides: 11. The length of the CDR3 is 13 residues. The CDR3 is CAWSTLPGTVQFF. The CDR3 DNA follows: TGTGCCTGGAGTACCCTCCCCGGGACAGTTCAGTTCTTC.

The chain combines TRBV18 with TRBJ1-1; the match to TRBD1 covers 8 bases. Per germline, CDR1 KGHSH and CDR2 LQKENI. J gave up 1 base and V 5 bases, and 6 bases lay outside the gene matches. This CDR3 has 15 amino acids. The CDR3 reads CASSIQTGANTEAFF. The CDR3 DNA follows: TGTGCCAGCTCAATCCAGACAGGGGCGAACACTGAAGCTTTCTTT.

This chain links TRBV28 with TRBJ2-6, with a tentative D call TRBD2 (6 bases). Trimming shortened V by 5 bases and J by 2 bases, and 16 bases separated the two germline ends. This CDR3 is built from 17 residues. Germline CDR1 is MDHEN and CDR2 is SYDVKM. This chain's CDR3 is CASSTQRRGTGANVLTF. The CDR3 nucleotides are TGTGCCAGCAGTACACAAAGGAGGGGTACTGGGGCCAACGTCCTGACTTTC. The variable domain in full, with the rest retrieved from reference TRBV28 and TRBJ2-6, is DVKVTQSSRYLVKRTGEKVFLECVQDMDHENMFWYRQDPGLGLRLIYFSYDVKMKEKGDIPEGYSVSREKKERFSLILESASTNQTSMYLCASSTQRRGTGANVLTFGAGSRLTVL.